This TCR beta chain was obtained from a study of patients and donors after allogeneic stem cell transplantation. TCRdb itself ran the RT-PCR reads through MiXCR, one entry per CDR3 protein. This table has about 74,000 distinct CDR3 sequences, about 25% appearing once. CDR3 length: 18 amino acids. The sequenced sample consisted of blood, either unsorted or a sorted T cell fraction (not recorded which). This clonotype was obtained from a human donor who was either an allogeneic HSCT recipient or a stem cell or donor lymphocyte infusion donor (not recorded which). It is not recorded whose cells these are; they may come from a transplant donor. The genes are TRBV12-1 and TRBJ2-1; TRBD2 is the table's D call and was not checked against the DNA. TRBV12-1 is listed as a pseudogene. The CDR3 loop reads CASSAPGLAGGPVNEQFF. As DNA, the CDR3 is TGTGCCAGCAGCGCGCCGGGACTAGCGGGGGGGCCGGTCAATGAGCAGTTCTTC.